The T cell receptor beta chain under discussion was sequenced for a study of Tregs in tolerant kidney transplant recipients. Repertoires were generated with immunoSEQ multiplex PCR, while TCRdb's copy carries only in-frame clones and drops some. The data contain tens of thousands of clones, about 86% of them singletons. The CDR3 contains 15 residues. V shed 4 bases and J shed 0 bases, with 7 bases lying between them. Germline CDR1 reads SGHTA; CDR2 reads FQGNSA. Study observations and caveats: This study did not directly address biological reproducibility. Validation in larger populations is needed because few patients were studied. Expanding Tregs on activated donor B cells appeared to best identify donor-specific TCRbeta clones.

As concerns this clone: Its antigen is not known.

Thawed PBMCs were FACS-sorted into unstimulated CD4+CD25+CD127- regulatory T cells, CD4+CD25- non-regulatory cells, CD4 and CD8 cells. This TCR was sampled from a human donor in good health. Sequencing input: CD4+ T cells from blood. The chain couples TRBV7-2 to TRBJ2-6, with unresolved D. CDR3 region: CASSYQSSGANVLTF. The CDR3, as DNA: TGTGCCAGCAGCTATCAGAGCTCTGGGGCCAACGTCCTGACTTTC.